This T cell receptor beta chain comes out of a study of cytomegalovirus exposure and HLA in healthy donors. About the research overall: Around 87 million unique TCRs, all from HLA-typed donors, were included in an early release of the data.

Trimming shortened V by 1 base and J by 0 bases, and 5 bases separated the two germline ends. Germline V lookup: CDR1 SGHNT, CDR2 YYREEE (reference sequence). This CDR3 comprises 14 residues. The PCR contained 60 Vbeta and 13 Jbeta primers. Original methodology: Some 11 million shared chains were among the approximately 76 million unique TCR beta chains that a later analysis counted. The data were produced by immunoSEQ multiplex PCR, yet TCRdb's version contains in-frame clones alone and is incomplete. V and J calls and clone size are given by that table; D and trimming were obtained from the DNA. This table has roughly 100,000 clones, 55% to 80% appearing once. This clone was observed a handful of times. Each donor's status was that of a healthy bone marrow donor. The records omit this donor's CMV serostatus.

The sequenced sample consisted of PBMCs. The clonotype was recovered from a human donor in good health. The J gene is TRBJ2-1, the V gene TRBV5-4; D not resolved. CDR3 loop: CASSLSSSYNEQFF. Written as DNA, the CDR3 is TGTGCCAGCAGCTTGTCTAGCTCCTACAATGAGCAGTTCTTC.